The rows below give T cell receptor beta chains drawn from one sample of a study of T cells after posttransplantation cyclophosphamide. Clones were read by immunoSEQ multiplex PCR, and TCRdb kept only the in-frame ones, dropping some. The sample lists about 16,000 clones; approximately 80% were seen once. This sample comprised PBMCs, obtained just under 450 days after allogeneic stem cell transplant with calcineurin inhibitor and methotrexate. These receptors all stem from a male patient between 25 and 40 years old who received an allogeneic stem cell transplant from an unrelated donor, was CMV-positive, and had acute and chronic GVHD. The graft donor may account for some of the T cells. Both conserved end residues are part of each CDR3. A D gene is named only where the DNA matches it firmly. The size field is filled for only some rows; it gives once, few, many or a size class.

J	D	size	V	DNA	CDR3
TRBJ2-1	TRBD2	-	TRBV7-3	TGTGCCAGCTCCGGCGGGACTAGCGGATACTACAATGAGCAGTTCTTC	CASSGGTSGYYNEQFF
TRBJ2-3	-	-	TRBV5-4	TGTGCCAGCAGCCAACTAGCTAGCACAGATACGCAGTATTTT	CASSQLASTDTQYF
TRBJ2-7	-	-	TRBV28	TGTGCCAGCAGTCTAGGGGCTACGGGCGAGCAGTACTTC	CASSLGATGEQYF
TRBJ1-4	TRBD1	once	TRBV25-1	TGTGCCAGCACCAAGTCCGGGACAGGGGTAGAAAAACTGTTTTTT	CASTKSGTGVEKLFF
TRBJ1-1	-	-	TRBV7-2	TGTGCCAGCAGCACTTTTGGAGGGGCTAAGGAAGCTTTCTTT	CASSTFGGAKEAFF
TRBJ2-7	-	-	TRBV12-2	TGTGCAAGTCGCTTAGGTACTAGCGGGCTAACCTACGAGCAGTACTTC	CASRLGTSGLTYEQYF
TRBJ2-3	TRBD2	-	TRBV4-3	TGCGCCAGCAGCCCCTCCCGACTAGCTCCAGATACGCAGTATTTT	CASSPSRLAPDTQYF
TRBJ1-2	TRBD1	-	TRBV30	TGTGCCTGGAGTCCAGGACAGGTAGCGGACCACTACACCTTC	CAWSPGQVADHYTF
TRBJ1-4	-	-	TRBV6-5	TGTGCCAGCAGTTACTCGTCCGGGGAAAAACTGTTTTTT	CASSYSSGEKLFF
TRBJ2-1	TRBD1	-	TRBV6-5	TGTGCCAGCAGCCCAGGGGGTCCTTCCTACAATGAGCAGTTCTTC	CASSPGGPSYNEQFF
TRBJ2-5	-	-	TRBV25-1	TGTGCCAGCAGTGAATCGGGCACGGGGAAGACCCAGTACTTC	CASSESGTGKTQYF
TRBJ2-3	TRBD2	-	TRBV4-2	TGTGCCAGCAGCCAAGCCCGGGGGGGCCCGGGGAGCACAGATACGCAGTATTTT	CASSQARGGPGSTDTQYF
TRBJ2-7	TRBD1	-	TRBV4-3	TGCGCCAGCAGTACGGGACAGGGGGCCTACGAGCAGTACTTC	CASSTGQGAYEQYF
TRBJ2-7	-	-	TRBV6-6	TGTGCCAGCAGTTACGACGCAGGGGTAAGCTCCTACGAGCAGTACTTC	CASSYDAGVSSYEQYF
TRBJ2-2	-	-	TRBV7-3	TGTGCCAGCAGCTCCTCACGAGACACCGGGGAGCTGTTTTTT	CASSSSRDTGELFF
TRBJ2-7	-	few	TRBV4-1	TGCGCCAGCAGCCCGGAACCACAGGGGGGGCCCTACGAGCAGTACTTC	CASSPEPQGGPYEQYF
TRBJ2-1	-	-	TRBV18	TGTGCCAGCTCCCAACCGGGGAGCTCCTACAATGAGCAGTTCTTC	CASSQPGSSYNEQFF
TRBJ2-1	-	-	TRBV4-2	TGTGCCAGCAGCCAACCCGGGACTTCAAATGAGCAGTTCTTC	CASSQPGTSNEQFF
TRBJ1-2	-	-	TRBV6-5	TGTGCCAGCAGTTACATGTGGGGGCTGGGCTATGGCTACACCTTC	CASSYMWGLGYGYTF
TRBJ2-3	TRBD2	-	TRBV5-1	TGCGCCAGCAGTTCCCGACTAGCGAGCACAGATACGCAGTATTTT	CASSSRLASTDTQYF
TRBJ2-7	TRBD2	-	TRBV6-5	TGTGCCAGCATTATACGGGGAGGGTCCTACGAGCAGTACTTC	CASIIRGGSYEQYF
TRBJ2-7	TRBD1	-	TRBV11-2	TGTGCCAGCAGCCCCGTCTCGTCGCCGACAGGGGTCTACGAGCAGTACTTC	CASSPVSSPTGVYEQYF
TRBJ2-5	-	-	TRBV5-6	TGTGCCAGCAGCAAAAACGGGAGAGAGGAGACCCAGTACTTC	CASSKNGREETQYF
TRBJ1-6	-	-	TRBV6-5	TGTGCCAGCAGTGTGTTTAGCCGTAATTCACCCCTCCACTTT	CASSVFSRNSPLHF
TRBJ2-7	TRBD2	-	TRBV4-2	TGTGCCAGCAGCCCTGCACTAGCGGACTCCTACGAGCAGTACTTC	CASSPALADSYEQYF
TRBJ1-4	-	-	TRBV15	TGTGCCACCAGCAGACCCAGGGAAAATGAAAAACTGTTTTTT	CATSRPRENEKLFF
TRBJ1-1	TRBD1	few	TRBV19	TGTGCCAGTAGTTTGTACAGGGGGACCACTGAAGCTTTCTTT	CASSLYRGTTEAFF
TRBJ1-6	TRBD1	-	TRBV5-1	TGCGCCAGCAGCTTATGGACAGGGGAGAATTCACCCCTCCACTTT	CASSLWTGENSPLHF
TRBJ1-6	TRBD1	-	TRBV9	TGTGCCAGCAGCGCGATGGGTACAGGGGCAGGAAATTCACCCCTCCACTTT	CASSAMGTGAGNSPLHF
TRBJ2-1	TRBD2	-	TRBV5-8	TGTGCCAGCAGCTTTCGGACTAGCGGGGGATCAGGGCAGTTCTTC	CASSFRTSGGSGQFF
TRBJ1-2	-	-	TRBV20-1	TGCAGTGCTAGAGATCAGGGTGACTACACCTTC	CSARDQGDYTF
TRBJ2-3	-	-	TRBV10-2	TGCGCCAGCAGCCATCTCCGGGAGCGCACAGATACGCAGTATTTT	CASSHLRERTDTQYF
TRBJ1-2	-	-	TRBV12-5	TGTGCTAGTGGTTTATCGGGGATTAACTATGGCTACACCTTC	CASGLSGINYGYTF
TRBJ2-6	TRBD1	-	TRBV7-8	TGTGCCAGCAGCTTTGACAGGGCTGGGGCCAACGTCCTGACTTTC	CASSFDRAGANVLTF
TRBJ2-1	-	-	TRBV11-2	TGTGCCAGCAGCCATCATCGCGGGAACTCCTACAATGAGCAGTTCTTC	CASSHHRGNSYNEQFF
TRBJ1-3	TRBD1	once	TRBV9	TGTGCCAGCAGCCGACGACAGGGTGGTGGAACCACCATATATTTT	CASSRRQGGGTTIYF
TRBJ2-1	TRBD2	-	TRBV28	TGTGCCAGCAGTTTTGCGGCTAGCGGGAGGCCCTCCTACAATGAGCAGTTCTTC	CASSFAASGRPSYNEQFF
TRBJ1-1	-	-	TRBV18	TGTGCCAGCTCACCAAGTCCGGGCCAGGGTGGCACTGAAGCTTTCTTT	CASSPSPGQGGTEAFF
TRBJ2-1	-	-	TRBV2	TGTGCCACCACCGCCGGGAGCTACAATGAGCAGTTCTTC	CATTAGSYNEQFF
TRBJ2-7	TRBD2	-	TRBV15	TGTGCCACCAGCAGAGATCGCGGGGGTCCCTACGAGCAGTACTTC	CATSRDRGGPYEQYF
TRBJ2-1	-	-	TRBV7-9	TGTGCCAGCAGCTTAGCGCGGGACTCCCGATCGAATGAGCAGTTCTTC	CASSLARDSRSNEQFF
TRBJ2-5	-	-	TRBV6-6	TGTGCCAGCAAAATTGGGGGGGCCTCGGAGACCCAGTACTTC	CASKIGGASETQYF
TRBJ2-6	-	-	TRBV9	TGTGCCAGCAGCGTTACAGGGTCTGGGGCCAACGTCCTGACTTTC	CASSVTGSGANVLTF
TRBJ2-3	-	-	TRBV7-3	TGTGCCAGCAGTCGAAACGAACCCCGGGGGGATACGCAGTATTTT	CASSRNEPRGDTQYF
TRBJ2-3	-	-	TRBV18	TGTGCCAGCTCACGGGCTTTCTCGGATACGCAGTATTTT	CASSRAFSDTQYF